This T cell receptor beta chain was observed in a study of OX40 agonist ivuxolimab in advanced cancers. The study in broad terms: Ivuxolimab was a fully human IgG2 agonistic monoclonal antibody targeting the costimulatory receptor OX40 (CD134). The paper reports the monotherapy dose-escalation portion (N of about 50 patients) of the phase I ivuxolimab trial. Intravenous ivuxolimab was administered to patients every 2 weeks at six dose levels: 0.01, 0.1, 0.3, 1.5, 3 and 10 mg/kg. In the dose-escalation cohort, around 80% of patients were male, and the mean age was 60 years with a range of roughly 20 to 85. The purpose of peripheral TCRbeta sequencing was to test whether ivuxolimab changed TCR sequence diversity and led to clonal T-cell expansion. Three dose-escalation patients achieved partial responses, one with hepatocellular carcinoma and two with cutaneous melanoma. Of the roughly 52 dose-escalation patients, hepatocellular carcinoma was present in 19, melanoma in some 15, renal cell carcinoma in 9 and head and neck cancer in 9. Patients were allowed to have had prior anti-PD-1, anti-PD-L1 or anti-CTLA-4 therapy, and roughly two fifths of the dose-escalation patients had been treated with checkpoint inhibitors.

To sequence the TCRbeta CDR3 region, genomic DNA was isolated from the sorted cells. The immunoSEQ Assay was used to sequence the TCRbeta CDR3 regions. The table comes from immuneACCESS by way of TCRdb, which keeps in-frame sequences with V and J called. Part of the clones is missing from these tables; in studies checked, under half for an unresolved V gene and the rest for unknown reasons. The sample table holds some 70,000 clones, of which 70% to 90% were seen once. Of the sample, around 2.6% is held by the ten largest clones. The V end loses 1 base and the J end loses 5 bases, and a stretch of 22 bases separates them. The CDR3 spans 18 residues, from the cysteine through the phenylalanine. CDR3 DNA only is kept here, 54 bases in frame from base 1. Taken from the germline V gene (reference sequence), the CDR1 and CDR2 loops are SGHAT and FQDESV. The trial excluded patients who had a history of autoimmune disease or were on systemic immunosuppression. In every dose cohort, peripheral blood was drawn for TCR sequencing at baseline, cycle 4 day 1, and cycle 7 day 1. The samples were drawn from a first-in-human, open-label, multicenter phase I dose-escalation trial of ivuxolimab. The trial enrolled adults with locally advanced or metastatic head and neck squamous cell, hepatocellular, melanoma or renal cell carcinoma. Before TCR sequencing, CD4+ and CD8+ T cells were separately sorted from peripheral blood.

A word on this clone: Its antigen has not been determined. Base qualities are not at hand, and no much larger clone is one base apart.

Overall study results and their limits: The antigen specificity of the clonally expanded peripheral T cells was not determined. At doses from 0.1 to 3.0 mg/kg, clonal expansion was seen in both CD4+ and CD8+ blood T cells between baseline and week 6. On average, CD8+ T cells showed more expanded clones than CD4+ T cells after ivuxolimab. Low levels of normalized T-cell clonal expansion were also shown by some nonresponding patients. Partial responders in the 0.1-3.0 mg/kg groups had among the lowest normalized peripheral clonal expansion, especially among CD8+ T cells.

Recombination connected TRBV11-1 to TRBJ2-3; TRBD2 is a weak D gene call, 5 bases matching. Specimen: CD4+ or CD8+ T cells sorted from blood, collected in a trial of the OX40 agonist ivuxolimab. The sequence came from an adult with an advanced solid tumor such as melanoma, head and neck, liver or kidney cancer. The CDR3 here reads CASSLEGADRPAGDTQYF. The DNA sequence is as follows: TGTGCCAGCAGCTTAGAGGGTGCGGACCGCCCGGCGGGAGATACGCAGTATTTT.